A single sample gave rise to the 24 T cell receptor beta chains below, sequenced in a study of T cell responses to AZD1222 COVID-19 vaccine. Method: immunoSEQ multiplex PCR; TCRdb's copy keeps in-frame clones and lacks some. The data show about 130,000 clones, roughly 94% seen once. The specimen was peripheral blood, collected on day 0 of AZD1222 vaccination. These receptors all come from an adult in good health.

This rearrangement joins TRBV28 to TRBJ2-7, with D tentatively TRBD1 or TRBD2 (5 bases each). V dropped 4 bases and J dropped 2 bases, with 15 bases sitting between them. The CDR3 is 15 amino acids. From germline, CDR1 is MDHEN and CDR2 SYDVKM. The CDR3 region has the DNA TGTGCCAGCAGTTATATTGGGACCGGAACCTACGAGCAGTACTTC. Encoded protein: CASSYIGTGTYEQYF.

J is TRBJ1-6 and V is TRBV5-1, with 8 bases matching TRBD1. The J segment lost 8 bases and the V segment lost 8 bases, leaving 12 bases of the junction unmatched. Germline values: CDR1 SGHRS, CDR2 YFSETQ. The CDR3 totals 15 residues. Here the CDR3 DNA reads TGCGCCAGAAGAAGCCGACAGGGGCTCTATTCACCCCTCCACTTT. Translated: CARRSRQGLYSPLHF. Combining the CDR3 with reference TRBV5-1 and TRBJ1-6 gives the whole variable domain KAGVTQTPRYLIKTRGQQVTLSCSPISGHRSVSWYQQTPGQGLQFLFEYFSETQRNKGNFPGRFSGRQFSNSRSEMNVSTLELGDSALYLCARRSRQGLYSPLHFGNGTRLTVT.

The V and J genes are TRBV27 and TRBJ2-7, with TRBD1 as a possible D gene (5 bases). Trimming pared 6 bases from V and 4 bases from J, leaving 7 bases between. The CDR3 is made up of 11 amino acids. Germline V gene sequence: CDR1 MNHEY, CDR2 SMNVEV (reference sequence). The CDR3 loop reads CASSKGYEQYF. In DNA form, the CDR3 reads TGTGCCAGCAGCAAGGGGTACGAGCAGTACTTC.

The rearrangement uses TRBV4-1 and TRBJ1-4; D not certain. The CDR3 is made up of 13 amino acids. V was pared by 0 bases and J by 10 bases, with 9 bases between. Germline V gene sequence: CDR1 MGHRA, CDR2 YSYEKL. CDR3 sequence reads: CASSQDLGLKLFF. Here the CDR3 DNA reads TGCGCCAGCAGCCAAGATCTTGGGTTAAAACTGTTTTTT.

The chain couples TRBV25-1 to TRBJ1-4; the D is unclear. V lost 7 bases and J 8 bases, leaving 14 bases between the germline ends. The germline CDR1 and CDR2 sequences are MGHDK and SYGVNS. The CDR3 extends over 13 amino acids. The CDR3 sequence is CASTSLGGEKLFF. For the CDR3, the DNA is TGTGCCAGCACATCCCTGGGAGGAGAAAAACTGTTTTTT. The variable domain in full, with the rest retrieved from reference TRBV25-1 and TRBJ1-4, is EADIYQTPRYLVIGTGKKITLECSQTMGHDKMYWYQQDPGMELHLIHYSYGVNSTEKGDLSSESTVSRIRTEHFPLTLESARPSHTSQYLCASTSLGGEKLFFGSGTQLSVL.

The J gene is TRBJ1-1, the V gene TRBV20-1; no reliable D call. The CDR3 has 12 residues. The V gene lost 3 bases and the J gene lost 8 bases, with 13 bases spanning the gap. CDR1 is DFQATT and CDR2 is SNEGSKA in the germline V gene (reference sequence). The CDR3 DNA follows: TGCAGTGCTAGTCCCGGGAACGGGGAAGCTTTCTTT. Encoded protein: CSASPGNGEAFF.

The gene calls are TRBV3-1 (or the pseudogene TRBV3-2) and TRBJ1-2; D unclear. Trimming took off 1 base at V and 8 bases at J, with 5 bases between the two ends. The germline V gene encodes CDR1 LGHDT and CDR2 YNNKEL (reference sequence). CDR3 length equals 11 residues. The CDR3 DNA sequence: TGTGCCAGCAGCCAAGTTTGGGGCTACACCTTC. Translated, it gives CASSQVWGYTF.

The J gene is TRBJ2-5, the V gene TRBV2, with TRBD1 matching over 9 bases. This CDR3 has 14 amino acids. The germline V gene encodes CDR1 SNHLY and CDR2 FYNNEI. The trim removed 8 bases at V and 4 bases at J, leaving 8 bases unmatched. The CDR3 region has the DNA TGTGCCAGCGACTGGACAGGGGCAGGAGAGACCCAGTACTTC. Translation: CASDWTGAGETQYF.

The chain combines TRBV6-1 with TRBJ1-4, with D unclear. Germline V gene sequence: CDR1 MNHNS, CDR2 SASEGT. With 1 base removed from V and 7 bases from J, the gap between germline ends came to 16 bases. The CDR3 runs 16 residues. CDR3 sequence (DNA): TGTGCCAGCAGTGAAGAAGACTTTAGGGTGACTGAAAAACTGTTTTTT. Translated: CASSEEDFRVTEKLFF.

The chain links TRBV12-5 to TRBJ2-7; a weak D match, TRBD2 (5 bases). V was clipped by 2 bases and J by 0 bases, with 14 bases between them. Germline lookup yields CDR1 LGHNT and CDR2 FRNRAP. The CDR3 covers 16 residues. Written as DNA, the CDR3 is TGTGCTAGTGGTTTGCACCCGGGGTGGAGCTCCTACGAGCAGTACTTC. It translates to CASGLHPGWSSYEQYF.

This chain connects TRBV27 to TRBJ1-5; D might be TRBD1 (6 bases). Trimming pared 4 bases from V and 0 bases from J, leaving 22 bases between. The germline V gene encodes CDR1 MNHEY and CDR2 SMNVEV (reference sequence). The CDR3 runs to 19 residues. This CDR3 reads CASSSLQGSGHYSNQPQHF. The CDR3 DNA follows: TGTGCCAGCAGTTCCCTACAGGGCTCGGGTCACTATAGCAATCAGCCCCAGCATTTT.

The chain joins TRBV7-9 to TRBJ1-2; D is ambiguous. Per germline, CDR1 SEHNR and CDR2 FQNEAQ (reference sequence). Trimming pared 1 base from V and 2 bases from J, leaving 5 bases between. This CDR3 spans 13 amino acids. CDR3 DNA: TGTGCCAGCAGCTTAGTTGGAAACTATGGCTACACCTTC. Protein product: CASSLVGNYGYTF.

This rearrangement joins TRBV4-1 to TRBJ1-5; 9 nucleotides line up with TRBD1. The V gene end was trimmed by 3 bases and the J gene end by 0 bases; junction bases not matched to a gene: 3. The CDR3 covers 16 residues. CDR1 is MGHRA, CDR2 YSYEKL, per germline. CDR3 loop: CASSQGTGNSNQPQHF. Here the CDR3 DNA reads TGCGCCAGCAGCCAGGGGACAGGGAATAGCAATCAGCCCCAGCATTTT.

This rearrangement joins TRBV5-1 to TRBJ1-3; no firm D call. Germline CDR1 is SGHRS and CDR2 is YFSETQ. V lost 8 bases, J lost 2 bases, and 17 bases lay in between. This CDR3 contains 15 residues. The CDR3 reads CASRPGLVAGNTIYF. DNA for the CDR3: TGCGCCAGTCGGCCCGGACTGGTTGCTGGAAACACCATATATTTT.

The chain combines TRBV11-2 with TRBJ1-3; 10 nucleotides agree with TRBD1. The V segment lost 5 bases and the J segment 5 bases; nucleotides outside the gene matches: 3. The CDR3 covers 14 residues. Germline V gives CDR1 SGHAT, CDR2 FQNNGV. CDR3 sequence: CASSLDRGRNTIYF. CDR3 DNA: TGTGCCAGCAGCCTGGACAGGGGGAGAAACACCATATATTTT.

The V and J genes are TRBV19 and TRBJ1-2, with TRBD1 matching over 9 bases. Germline V gives CDR1 LNHDA, CDR2 SQIVND (reference sequence). V shed 3 bases and J 4 bases; nucleotides not matched to a gene: 6. The CDR3 length is 15 residues. The CDR3 bases are TGTGCCAGTAGTATCGGGGGGACAGGGACCTATGGCTACACCTTC. It codes for CASSIGGTGTYGYTF.

The chain carries TRBV19 and TRBJ2-4, with 8 bases matching TRBD1. The CDR3 runs 16 residues. V lost 4 bases, J lost 0 bases, and 5 bases stayed unmatched. CDR1 is LNHDA, CDR2 SQIVND, per germline (reference sequence). For the CDR3, the DNA is TGTGCCAGTAGTACGGACAGGGATCTAGCCAAAAACATTCAGTACTTC. Amino acids: CASSTDRDLAKNIQYF.

The chain recombines TRBV24-1 with TRBJ2-3; D not certain. Germline assignment: CDR1 KGHDR and CDR2 SFDVKD. The CDR3 spans 14 residues. Deletions cut 4 bases from V and 0 bases from J, with 7 bases between. CDR3 DNA: TGTGCCACCAGTGACTACCCTAGCACAGATACGCAGTATTTT. Protein: CATSDYPSTDTQYF.

The chain employs TRBV6-5 and TRBJ2-2, with D uncertain. The CDR3 extends over 13 amino acids. The germline V gene encodes CDR1 MNHEY and CDR2 SVGAGI. The germline V and J ends were trimmed by 6 bases and 5 bases, with 10 bases remaining between them. The CDR3 is CASSLLLTGELFF. The CDR3 bases are TGTGCCAGCAGCCTACTGCTTACCGGGGAGCTGTTTTTT.

V is TRBV7-2 and J is TRBJ1-2, with 7 bases that match TRBD1. After removal of 0 bases from V and 1 base from J, the junction contained 5 bases not matched to a gene. Germline CDR1 reads SGHTA; CDR2 reads FQGNSA. This CDR3 has 16 residues. CDR3 in DNA: TGTGCCAGCAGCTTAGCGACAGGGACCTATAACTATGGCTACACCTTC. Protein: CASSLATGTYNYGYTF.

The chain employs TRBV5-4 and TRBJ2-5, with 8 bases aligning to TRBD2. The CDR3 is 15 residues long. In germline, CDR1 is SGHNT, CDR2 YYREEE (reference sequence). The J segment lost 0 bases and the V segment lost 5 bases, leaving 6 bases of the junction unmatched. CDR3 sequence reads: CASSSGLADQETQYF. The CDR3 DNA follows: TGTGCCAGCAGTTCCGGACTAGCCGACCAAGAGACCCAGTACTTC.

The chain recombines TRBV4-3 with TRBJ2-5, with D unclear. Germline V gene sequence: CDR1 LGHNA, CDR2 YSLEER. V was clipped by 1 base and J by 2 bases, with 11 bases between them. This CDR3 has 15 amino acids. CDR3 bases: TGCGCCAGCAGCCAAGGAGGTACCGGTCAAGAGACCCAGTACTTC. Its protein product is CASSQGGTGQETQYF.

The rearrangement joins TRBV2 to TRBJ2-7; D remains ambiguous. Trimming removed 5 bases at V and 0 bases at J, with 5 bases between. CDR1 is SNHLY and CDR2 is FYNNEI in the germline V gene. The CDR3 has 12 amino acids. CDR3 region: CASSRYSYEQYF. For the CDR3, the DNA is TGTGCCAGCAGTCGGTACTCCTACGAGCAGTACTTC.

The chain has TRBV3-1 (or the pseudogene TRBV3-2) and TRBJ1-6; TRBD1 matches at 7 bases. CDR3 length equals 14 residues. CDR1 and CDR2 from the germline V gene are LGHDT and YNNKEL (reference sequence). The V and J ends lost 4 bases and 6 bases, in that order; junction bases with no gene match: 3. The CDR3 bases are TGTGCCAGCAGCCCGGGACAGAGTAATTCACCCCTCCACTTT. Translation gives CASSPGQSNSPLHF.